The 3 T cell receptor beta chains listed next were all sequenced from one sample in a study of T cells in Graves' hyperthyroidism and ophthalmopathy. The CDR3 regions of TCR beta were amplified from RNA transcripts. HTBI primers were the set used in a first-round RT-PCR of the TCR CDR3. A single record per CDR3 protein comes from TCRdb applying MiXCR to the multiplex PCR reads. This repertoire shows 500,000 to 650,000 distinct CDR3 sequences, over 15% found once; its top ten account for around 17%. Source material: blood. These receptors came from a young woman with Graves' ophthalmopathy.

This clonotype was seen a handful of times. J is TRBJ2-1 and V is TRBV4-1; D uncertain. Trimming removed 2 bases at V and 0 bases at J, with 11 bases between. The germline gives CDR1 MGHRA, CDR2 YSYEKL. The length of the CDR3 is 16 residues. The CDR3 spells CASSQLNILSYNEQFF. The CDR3 nucleotides are TGCGCCAGCAGCCAACTAAACATACTCTCCTACAATGAGCAGTTCTTC.

The gene calls are TRBV12-3 or TRBV12-4 and TRBJ1-5; unclear D gene. The CDR3 is made up of 13 amino acids. With 3 bases removed from V and 5 bases from J, the gap between germline ends came to 8 bases. This CDR3 reads CASSLGDDQPQHF. The CDR3 DNA sequence: TGTGCCAGCAGTTTGGGTGACGATCAGCCCCAGCATTTT.

This clonotype has a count of ten or more. The rearrangement uses TRBV28 and TRBJ2-1, with 11 nucleotides matching TRBD2. CDR3 length: 15 residues. Losses at the gene ends were 8 bases for V and 10 bases for J; bases not matched to a gene: 13. Germline assignment: CDR1 MDHEN and CDR2 SYDVKM. The CDR3 protein is CASGHPGLAGREQFF. The CDR3 coding sequence is TGTGCCAGCGGTCACCCCGGACTAGCGGGCCGCGAGCAGTTCTTC.